Included here is one T cell receptor beta chain sequence, with context. Using immunoSEQ multiplex PCR, the repertoire was profiled, and TCRdb retains in-frame clones only, with some absent. The sample has fewer than 450,000 clones, around 90% seen once. This sample is part of a study of blood T cell repertoires in COVID-19. The receptor's source is a middle-aged woman with acute COVID-19. The sequencing input was PBMCs or T cells enriched from blood (not recorded which).

The CDR3 sequence is CASSPGQGQGSPLHF. In DNA form, the CDR3 reads TGCGCCAGCAGCCCAGGACAGGGCCAAGGCTCACCCCTCCACTTT. The genes are TRBV5-1 and TRBJ1-6; 8 nucleotides align to TRBD1. CDR3 size: 15 residues. Germline values: CDR1 SGHRS, CDR2 YFSETQ. V lost 4 bases to trimming and J lost 10 bases; unmatched junction nucleotides: 10.